This section outlines one T cell receptor beta chain sequence together with its context. Reverse transcription used about 0.5 to 1 ug RNA and random hexamers. TCRdb re-derived calls from the immunoSEQ multiplex PCR reads in MiXCR, one entry per CDR3 protein. The sample consists of about 150,000 distinct CDR3 sequences, 85% to 95% of them appearing once. These data come from a study of CD8 T cells in Susac syndrome. After removal of 0 bases from V and 6 bases from J, the junction contained 4 bases not matched to a gene. Germline values: CDR1 SNHLY, CDR2 FYNNEI. The CDR3 is made up of 14 amino acids. The sequence was collected from a human donor with Susac syndrome. What was sequenced was CD4+ T cells from PBMCs. The V gene is TRBV2, the J gene TRBJ2-7, with 8 nucleotides matching TRBD2. CDR3 bases: TGTGCCAGCAGTGAAGCGCTTGCGGGGGGCGAGCAGTACTTC. Its protein product is CASSEALAGGEQYF.